The rows below give T cell receptor beta chains drawn from one sample of a study of T-cell reconstitution after alpha-beta-depleted transplantation in children. Using its own MiXCR run on the PCR reads, TCRdb lists one record per CDR3 protein. This table holds fewer than 120,000 distinct CDR3 sequences, 10% to 13% found once. Sample: PBMCs from the stem cell graft donor, taken from the stem cell graft. All receptors come from a human donor who donated a stem cell graft to a child with acute lymphoblastic leukemia. Each CDR3 is given with its conserved first and last residue. A D gene is named only where the DNA matches it firmly. The size field is filled for only some rows; it gives once, few, many or a size class.

clone_size cdr3_length j_call v_call d_call cdr3_nt cdr3_aa
many 18 TRBJ2-7 TRBV18 TRBD2 TGTGCCAGCTCACCAATTCTCCCAAGACTAGCGGGATCCTACGAGCAGTACTTC CASSPILPRLAGSYEQYF
many 14 TRBJ2-3 TRBV7-2 TRBD2 TGTGCCAGCAGCTTAGGGACTAGCGCAGATACGCAGTATTTT CASSLGTSADTQYF
many 13 TRBJ2-5 TRBV19 . TGTGCCAGTAGTATCCGTGTTTGGGAGACCCAGTACTTC CASSIRVWETQYF
many 16 TRBJ1-6 TRBV6-5 . TGTGCCAGCAGCCCTTCTCGGTCGTCGCTAAATTCACCCCTCCACTTT CASSPSRSSLNSPLHF
many 15 TRBJ2-1 TRBV7-2 . TGTGCCAGCACCCCCCGGACAGCGTCCTACAATGAGCAGTTCTTC CASTPRTASYNEQFF
many 16 TRBJ1-1 TRBV14 TRBD1 TGTGCCAGCAGCCACAGACAGGGGTCGTCCGCCACTGAAGCTTTCTTT CASSHRQGSSATEAFF
many 15 TRBJ2-7 TRBV5-1 . TGCGCCAGCAGCTTGGAGGCGGGAATGGGCTACGAGCAGTACTTC CASSLEAGMGYEQYF
many 18 TRBJ2-1 TRBV12-3/TRBV12-4 TRBD1 TGTGCCAGCAGTTTAACCGGGACAGTCATCCGCTCCTACAATGAGCAGTTCTTC CASSLTGTVIRSYNEQFF
many 15 TRBJ2-5 TRBV7-2 . TGTGCCAGCAGCCCAGAGGGAGTTTGGTTACTGTCCCAGTACTTC CASSPEGVWLLSQYF
many 13 TRBJ1-1 TRBV3-1 . TGTGCCAGCACCTTACGCGACAGCACTGAAGCTTTCTTT CASTLRDSTEAFF
many 12 TRBJ1-2 TRBV5-8 . TGTGCCAGCAGCCTGGTTAACTATGGCTACACCTTC CASSLVNYGYTF
many 14 TRBJ2-3 TRBV20-1 TRBD2 TGCAGTGCTAGATGGGGGGGGTTCACAGATACGCAGTATTTT CSARWGGFTDTQYF
. 16 TRBJ1-6 TRBV20-1 . TGCAGTGCTAGAGGCGGGTGGGGGACATCGGATTCACCCCTCCACTTT CSARGGWGTSDSPLHF
many 13 TRBJ1-4 TRBV29-1 . TGCAGCGTTGTACTAAGCGGGATCGAAAAACTGTTTTTT CSVVLSGIEKLFF
many 14 TRBJ2-1 TRBV7-2 . TGTGCCAGCAGCTTAGACAGCTCCTACAATGAGCAGTTCTTC CASSLDSSYNEQFF
many 15 TRBJ2-7 TRBV18 . TGTGCCAGCTCACCAGGGACGGCTGTCTCCTACGAGCAGTACTTC CASSPGTAVSYEQYF
many 14 TRBJ2-2 TRBV20-1 TRBD1 TGCAGTGCTCCTCTGGACAGGGACACCGGGGAGCTGTTTTTT CSAPLDRDTGELFF
many 14 TRBJ2-5 TRBV28 . TGTGCCAGCAGTTTATTACGAGGGGGAGAGACCCAGTACTTC CASSLLRGGETQYF
many 17 TRBJ2-1 TRBV18 TRBD2 TGTGCCAGCTCACCACGACGCAGCGGGAGGGGGTACAATGAGCAGTTCTTC CASSPRRSGRGYNEQFF
many 14 TRBJ2-5 TRBV10-3 . TGTGCCATCAGTGCAGCGGACATAAAAGAGACCCAGTACTTC CAISAADIKETQYF
many 15 TRBJ2-3 TRBV5-5 TRBD1 TGTGCCAGCAGCACTCGGGGACAGGGCACAGATACGCAGTATTTT CASSTRGQGTDTQYF
once 11 TRBJ2-5 TRBV2 . TGTGCCAGCAGTGAATTGGAGACCCAGTACTTC CASSELETQYF
many 16 TRBJ1-6 TRBV6-5 TRBD1 TGTGCCAGCAGTTACCGTCAGCAGGGGGCCAATTCACCCCTCCACTTT CASSYRQQGANSPLHF
. 13 TRBJ1-1 TRBV20-1 TRBD1 TGCAGTGCTAGGACAGGGTCGAACACTGAAGCTTTCTTT CSARTGSNTEAFF
many 19 TRBJ2-1 TRBV7-6 TRBD2 TGTGCCAGCAGCTCAATTAGGACCCAGACTAGCGGGAGATCGAATGAGCAGTTCTTC CASSSIRTQTSGRSNEQFF
. 13 TRBJ2-3 TRBV12-3/TRBV12-4 TRBD1 TGTGCCAGCAGTGGACAGGCCACAGATACGCAGTATTTT CASSGQATDTQYF
. 16 TRBJ2-7 TRBV7-2 TRBD1 TGTGCCAGCAGCCCGAAACCGGGACAGGCTGTCTACGAGCAGTACTTC CASSPKPGQAVYEQYF
many 13 TRBJ1-1 TRBV18 . TGTGCCAGCTCACCTCAGAGAACCACTGAAGCTTTCTTT CASSPQRTTEAFF
few 14 TRBJ2-2 TRBV10-2 . TGCGCCAGCAGGACGGAGGCTTACACCGGGGAGCTGTTTTTT CASRTEAYTGELFF
many 14 TRBJ2-7 TRBV27 TRBD1 TGTGCCAGCAAATTCCCGGGACAGACCTACGAGCAGTACTTC CASKFPGQTYEQYF
few 19 TRBJ2-1 TRBV12-3/TRBV12-4 TRBD2 TGTGCCAGCAGTCATACTAGCGGGGGGGGCAGGGGGCCCCTCAATGAGCAGTTCTTC CASSHTSGGGRGPLNEQFF
many 15 TRBJ2-1 TRBV5-1 TRBD1 TGCGCCAGCAGCTTGGCTGGGGACAGCTACAATGAGCAGTTCTTC CASSLAGDSYNEQFF
many 14 TRBJ2-1 TRBV20-1 TRBD2 TGCAGTGCCCTAGCGGGAGTTAGCTACAATGAGCAGTTCTTC CSALAGVSYNEQFF
many 14 TRBJ2-3 TRBV5-6 . TGTGCCAGCAGCTTGGCAACTTACACAGATACGCAGTATTTT CASSLATYTDTQYF
many 14 TRBJ1-6 TRBV7-6 TRBD1 TGTGCCAGCAGCCCTACCCAGGGGGTTTCACCCCTCCACTTT CASSPTQGVSPLHF
many 16 TRBJ2-3 TRBV7-9 TRBD2 TGTGCCAGCAGCCCGCGGACTAGCGCCCCTACAGATACGCAGTATTTT CASSPRTSAPTDTQYF
many 16 TRBJ1-2 TRBV12-3/TRBV12-4 TRBD1 TGTGCCAGCAGCCACCGGGGACAGGGGGCGCGTAATGGCTACACCTTC CASSHRGQGARNGYTF
many 15 TRBJ2-7 TRBV19 TRBD1 TGTGCCAGTAGTACCCATTGGGACAGGGACTACGAGCAGTACTTC CASSTHWDRDYEQYF
many 14 TRBJ2-5 TRBV5-1 . TGCGCCAGCAGCTTGGTGGTAGGGCAAGAGACCCAGTACTTC CASSLVVGQETQYF
many 15 TRBJ1-6 TRBV6-5 TRBD1 TGTGCCAGCAGCCGAAGGACAGGGCGGAATTCACCCCTCCACTTT CASSRRTGRNSPLHF
. 16 TRBJ2-1 TRBV7-3 . TGTGCCAGCAGCTCACCTCCCCCGAGCAGTAACAATCAGCAGTTCTTC CASSSPPPSSNNQQFF
many 14 TRBJ2-6 TRBV29-1 . TGCAGCGTTGGACAGAGCTCTGGGGCCAACGTCCTGACTTTC CSVGQSSGANVLTF
many 17 TRBJ1-2 TRBV10-3 TRBD1 TGTGCCATCAGTGAGCCCTTCACAGGGGTCCTTAACTATGGCTACACCTTC CAISEPFTGVLNYGYTF
many 17 TRBJ2-1 TRBV9 TRBD2 TGTGCCAGCAGCGTAGCTCCACTAGCGGGGTCGTACAATGAGCAGTTCTTC CASSVAPLAGSYNEQFF
few 17 TRBJ2-1 TRBV7-6 TRBD2 TGTGCCAGCAGCTTAGCGCGTAAGACTAGCGCCTACAATGAGCAGTTCTTC CASSLARKTSAYNEQFF
many 9 TRBJ1-5 TRBV27 . TGTGCCATCAATCAGCCCCAGCATTTT CAINQPQHF
many 14 TRBJ1-2 TRBV6-5 . TGTGCCAGCAGTTACTCCGTGACTTCCACTGGCTACACCTTC CASSYSVTSTGYTF
many 15 TRBJ2-3 TRBV7-9 TRBD2 TGTGCCAGCAGCACCCTCGGGAGGAGCACAGATACGCAGTATTTT CASSTLGRSTDTQYF
. 11 TRBJ1-1 TRBV30 . TGTGCCTGGAGCTGGGCGGATGAAGCTTTCTTT CAWSWADEAFF